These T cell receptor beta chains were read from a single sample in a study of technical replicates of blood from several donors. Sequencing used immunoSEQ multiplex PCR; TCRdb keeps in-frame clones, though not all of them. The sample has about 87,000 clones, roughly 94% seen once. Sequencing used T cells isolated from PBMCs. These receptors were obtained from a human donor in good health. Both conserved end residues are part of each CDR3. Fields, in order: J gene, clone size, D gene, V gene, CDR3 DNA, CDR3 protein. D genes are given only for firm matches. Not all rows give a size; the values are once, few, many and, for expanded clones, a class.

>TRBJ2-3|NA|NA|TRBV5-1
TGCGCCAGCAGCTCTCTAGGTACTTCTAGCACAGATACGCAGTATTTT
CASSSLGTSSTDTQYF
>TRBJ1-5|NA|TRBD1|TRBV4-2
TGTGCCAGCAGCCAAAGCTCGACAGGGTACAGCAATCAGCCCCAGCATTTT
CASSQSSTGYSNQPQHF
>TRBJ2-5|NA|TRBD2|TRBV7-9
TGTGCCAGCAGCTTTGGACTAGCGGGAATTCAAGAGACCCAGTACTTC
CASSFGLAGIQETQYF
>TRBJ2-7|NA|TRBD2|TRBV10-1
TGCGCCAGCAGTTTTAGCGGGAGAGAGCAGTACTTC
CASSFSGREQYF
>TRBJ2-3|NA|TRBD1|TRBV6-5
TGTGCCAGCAGTTACCGGGACAGGGGGGCAGATACGCAGTATTTT
CASSYRDRGADTQYF
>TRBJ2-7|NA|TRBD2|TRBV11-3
TGTGCCAGCAGCCCGCGGACTAGCGGTTACGAGCAGTACTTC
CASSPRTSGYEQYF
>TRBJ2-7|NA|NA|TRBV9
TGTGCCAGCAGCGGAGGAATAACACCGTACTCCTACGAGCAGTACTTC
CASSGGITPYSYEQYF
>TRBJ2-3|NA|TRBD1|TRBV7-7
TGTGCTAGCAGCTTAGGGACAGGGGCAGATACGCAGTATTTT
CASSLGTGADTQYF
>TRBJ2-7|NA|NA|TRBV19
TGTGCCAGTACCGCCGGCGACAGCTACTCCTACGAGCAGTACTTC
CASTAGDSYSYEQYF
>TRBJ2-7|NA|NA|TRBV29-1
TGCAGCGTTGCCGGGGTTGAGGCCCCGATCTCCTACGAGCAGTACTTC
CSVAGVEAPISYEQYF
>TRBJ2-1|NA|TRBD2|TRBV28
TGTGCCAGCAGTTTGATAGGACTAGCGGGACATGAGCAGTTCTTC
CASSLIGLAGHEQFF
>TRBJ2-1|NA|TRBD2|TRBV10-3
TGTGCCATCAGTGAGACTAGCGCAAACGGAGGTGAGCAGTTCTTC
CAISETSANGGEQFF
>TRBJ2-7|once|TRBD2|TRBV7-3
TGTGCCAGCAGCTTAGCGGGAGGGAGGTCCTACGAGCAGTACTTC
CASSLAGGRSYEQYF
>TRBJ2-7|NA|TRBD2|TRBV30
TGTGCCTGGAGTGTTCTTAGCGGGTTGAGCTCCTACGAGCAGTACTTC
CAWSVLSGLSSYEQYF
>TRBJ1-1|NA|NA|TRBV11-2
TGTGCCAGCAGCTTATCGGGGGAGAACACTGAAGCTTTCTTT
CASSLSGENTEAFF
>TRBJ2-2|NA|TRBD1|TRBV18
TGTGCCAGCTCACCCCTTAACGGACAGGGGGCGAACACCGGGGAGCTGTTTTTT
CASSPLNGQGANTGELFF
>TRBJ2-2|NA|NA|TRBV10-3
TGTGCCATCAGTGAGTCCGGCAGGGCCGGGGAGCTGTTTTTT
CAISESGRAGELFF
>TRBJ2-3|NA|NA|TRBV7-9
TGTGCCAGCAGCGTAACCGGGTTCACAGATACGCAGTATTTT
CASSVTGFTDTQYF
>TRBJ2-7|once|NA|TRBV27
TGTGCCAGCAGTTTATCGGTCGGGACAAAATTCTACGAGCAGTACTTC
CASSLSVGTKFYEQYF
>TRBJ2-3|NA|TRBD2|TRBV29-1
TGCAGCGTCTCGCAAGAGGCGGGAGTTACCGATACGCAGTATTTT
CSVSQEAGVTDTQYF
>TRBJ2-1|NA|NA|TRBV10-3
TGTGCCATCACGGCGGCCCAGACCTACAATGAGCAGTTCTTC
CAITAAQTYNEQFF
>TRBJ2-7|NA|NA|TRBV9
TGTGCCAGCAGCGTAGCCCCGAGGCACGAGCAGTACTTC
CASSVAPRHEQYF
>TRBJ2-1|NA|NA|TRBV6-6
TGTGCCAGCAGTTACGAGGGAGGCCTCTACAATGAGCAGTTCTTC
CASSYEGGLYNEQFF
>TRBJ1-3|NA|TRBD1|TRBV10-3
TGTGCCATCAGTGAGGGACAGGGCCCAAACACCATATATTTT
CAISEGQGPNTIYF
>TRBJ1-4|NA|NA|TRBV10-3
TGTGCCATCAGTGAGTCGAGAGGGACTAATGAAAAACTGTTTTTT
CAISESRGTNEKLFF